The entry that follows covers one T cell receptor (beta chain) sequence. This entry is derived from a study of shared clonotypes between healthy human individuals. Some clones are missing from TCRdb's copy, which holds only in-frame ones; the method was immunoSEQ multiplex PCR. Here the sample spans under 600,000 clones, roughly 79% being singletons. Germline CDR1 reads LGHNA; CDR2 reads YNFKEQ. V lost 4 bases and J 4 bases, leaving 17 bases between the germline ends. The CDR3 has 15 residues. This clonotype was obtained from a woman aged 35 to 49 in good health. Some clones in this sample may be carry-over from other donors' samples. The specimen sequenced was PBMCs. V and J are TRBV4-2 and TRBJ2-7, with D possibly called TRBD1 or TRBD2 (5 bases each). This chain's CDR3 is CASSPRQVRGYEQYF. CDR3 nucleotides: TGTGCCAGCAGCCCCAGACAAGTGAGGGGATACGAGCAGTACTTC.